A single sample is the source of the 18 T cell receptor beta chains below, sequenced in a study of somatic mutations in cytotoxic T cells in rheumatoid arthritis (TCRdb year 2017). Library generation was performed with the immunoSEQ multiplex PCR assay. Not all clones reach the TCRdb copy of this immuneACCESS table, which keeps in-frame sequences only. Checked studies attribute under half of the gap to unresolved V genes and leave the rest unexplained. The sample table holds 15,000 or so clones, of which 70% to 85% were seen once. The top ten hold about 21% of the sample. The sample comprised CD8+ T cells sorted from blood. These receptors came from an adult with rheumatoid arthritis.

The V and J genes are TRBV11-3 and TRBJ2-1; weak D call: TRBD1 (5 bases). Germline CDR1 SGHNT, CDR2 YENEEA. V was clipped by 5 bases and J by 15 bases, with 20 bases between them. This CDR3 spans 13 amino acids. The CDR3 here is CASSTRGHPSPFF. The CDR3 DNA follows: TGTGCCAGCAGCACACGTGGACACCCCTCTCCGTTCTTC. Supplemented by reference TRBV11-3 and TRBJ2-1, the full variable domain reads EAGVVQSPRYKIIEKKQPVAFWCNPISGHNTLYWYLQNLGQGPELLIRYENEEAVDDSQLPKDRFSAERLKGVDSTLKIQPAELGDSAVYLCASSTRGHPSPFFGPGTRLTVL.

The chain employs TRBV14 and TRBJ2-7; 10 nucleotides agree with TRBD2. J gave up 3 bases and V 6 bases, and 5 bases lay outside the gene matches. Per the germline V gene, CDR1 is SGHDN and CDR2 is FVKESK. The CDR3 is 14 amino acids. The CDR3 region is CASRPSGSYYEQYF. Here the CDR3 DNA reads TGTGCCAGCAGACCTAGCGGGAGTTACTACGAGCAGTACTTC.

This clone appeared a single time. V gene TRBV27 combines with J gene TRBJ2-1, with 8 positions matching TRBD2. Looked up from germline, CDR1 is MNHEY and CDR2 is SMNVEV (reference sequence). The trim removed 3 bases at V and 4 bases at J, leaving 2 bases unmatched. The length of the CDR3 is 14 residues. Here the CDR3 DNA reads TGTGCCAGCAGTTTGCAGCGGGGGTACAATGAGCAGTTCTTC. Protein: CASSLQRGYNEQFF.

This chain links TRBV13 with TRBJ1-6; 9 nucleotides align to TRBD1. CDR1 is PRHDT and CDR2 is FYEKMQ in the germline V gene (reference sequence). The CDR3 has 15 residues. V lost 5 bases and J lost 10; bases outside the gene matches: 9. This CDR3 is CASSPGTGPSSPLHF. For the CDR3, the DNA is TGTGCCAGCAGCCCAGGGACAGGGCCGAGCTCACCCCTCCACTTT.

The V call is TRBV4-1, the J call TRBJ2-7, with 9 bases aligning to TRBD2. The CDR3 is 16 residues long. Germline trimming cut 0 bases from V and 3 bases from J; bases unmatched to any gene: 6. Germline V lookup: CDR1 MGHRA, CDR2 YSYEKL. The CDR3 loop is CASSQESTSGYYEQYF. DNA for the CDR3: TGCGCCAGCAGCCAAGAATCGACTAGCGGCTACTACGAGCAGTACTTC.

The rearrangement joins TRBV7-6 to TRBJ2-1; TRBD2 aligns across 7 bases. The V and J ends lost 1 base and 7 bases, in that order; junction bases with no gene match: 10. Germline loops: CDR1 SGHVS, CDR2 FNYEAQ. The CDR3 extends over 16 amino acids. The CDR3 sequence: CASSLESGGSLNEQFF. The CDR3 DNA is TGTGCCAGCAGCTTAGAATCGGGAGGCTCCTTGAATGAGCAGTTCTTC.

The chain links TRBV10-3 to TRBJ2-1; TRBD2 matches at 15 bases. This CDR3 is built from 16 residues. Germline lookup yields CDR1 ENHRY and CDR2 SYGVKD. V lost 3 bases to trimming and J lost 7 bases; unmatched junction nucleotides: 4. In DNA, the CDR3 is TGTGCCATCAGTGACCCCGGACTAGCGGGAGGGAATGAGCAGTTCTTC. Amino acid sequence: CAISDPGLAGGNEQFF.

The V gene is TRBV10-3, the J gene TRBJ1-2, with D maybe TRBD1 (6 bases). The CDR3 is 14 amino acids. V was cut by 3 bases and J by 4 bases, with 12 bases left in between. CDR1 ENHRY and CDR2 SYGVKD come from the germline V gene. The CDR3 region has the DNA TGTGCCATCAGTGAACCGGGACACTCCTATGGCTACACCTTC. Translating it yields CAISEPGHSYGYTF.

In this sample, this clone turned up once. The rearrangement uses TRBV6-5 and TRBJ1-1; the D gene is possibly TRBD1 (6 bases). CDR1 and CDR2 from the germline V gene are MNHEY and SVGAGI. The length of the CDR3 is 13 residues. With 7 bases removed from V and 2 bases from J, the gap between germline ends came to 11 bases. The CDR3 region has the DNA TGTGCCAGCAAGGGGACATCTAACACTGAAGCTTTCTTT. Translated, it gives CASKGTSNTEAFF.

This rearrangement joins TRBV19 to TRBJ2-3; 7 bases match TRBD2. Germline V CDR1 and CDR2: LNHDA, SQIVND (reference sequence). Germline trimming cut 7 bases from V and 7 bases from J; bases unmatched to any gene: 23. This CDR3 spans 18 amino acids. This CDR3 reads CASMEGQSLGGRANTQYF. CDR3 nucleotide sequence: TGTGCCAGTATGGAGGGCCAAAGCCTAGGCGGGAGAGCAAATACGCAGTATTTT.

The CDR3 nucleotides read TGTGCCAGCAGCCAAGAAGTCGGGACAGTTGTCTCCTACGAGCAGTACTTC. Translated: CASSQEVGTVVSYEQYF. This chain links TRBV4-2 with TRBJ2-7; 7 positions agree with TRBD1. The CDR3 spans 17 residues. The J segment lost 0 bases and the V segment lost 0 bases, leaving 8 bases of the junction unmatched. CDR1 and CDR2 from the germline V gene are LGHNA and YNFKEQ.

The chain links TRBV30 to TRBJ2-7; no clear D gene. CDR1 is GTSNPN, CDR2 SVGIG, per germline (reference sequence). The CDR3 length is 13 residues. V dropped 2 bases and J dropped 4 bases, with 12 bases sitting between them. CDR3 in DNA: TGTGCCTGGAGTCAAGAAAGTCTTTACGAGCAGTACTTC. This sequence encodes CAWSQESLYEQYF.

The V gene is TRBV28, the J gene TRBJ1-5; D unclear. The CDR3 has 16 residues. Germline V gene lookup returns CDR1 MDHEN and CDR2 SYDVKM. Trimming left V 6 bases short and J 4 bases short, with 19 bases between. This chain's CDR3 is CASSPQVMALNQPQHF. The CDR3 DNA follows: TGTGCCAGCAGCCCTCAAGTCATGGCCTTGAATCAGCCCCAGCATTTT. Filled out from reference TRBV28 and TRBJ1-5, the complete variable domain reads DVKVTQSSRYLVKRTGEKVFLECVQDMDHENMFWYRQDPGLGLRLIYFSYDVKMKEKGDIPEGYSVSREKKERFSLILESASTNQTSMYLCASSPQVMALNQPQHFGDGTRLSIL.

CDR3 in DNA: TGTGCCAGTAGCCCGTCCGGACTGCTCAATGAGCAGTTCTTC. Translating it yields CASSPSGLLNEQFF. This rearrangement joins TRBV19 to TRBJ2-1; D is perhaps TRBD2 (5 bases). The CDR3 totals 14 residues. Trimming stripped 6 bases from V and 6 bases from J, with 15 bases between. Germline V CDR1 and CDR2: LNHDA, SQIVND (reference sequence). The full variable domain, with the rest looked up from reference TRBV19 and TRBJ2-1, is DGGITQSPKYLFRKEGQNVTLSCEQNLNHDAMYWYRQDPGQGLRLIYYSQIVNDFQKGDIAEGYSVSREKKESFPLTVTSAQKNPTAFYLCASSPSGLLNEQFFGPGTRLTVL.

This chain uses TRBV14 with TRBJ2-7, with no clear D. The germline V and J ends were trimmed by 1 base and 2 bases, with 0 bases remaining between them. Germline V gives CDR1 SGHDN, CDR2 FVKESK. The CDR3 is made up of 11 amino acids. CDR3 amino acids: CASSQAYEQYF. The CDR3, as DNA: TGTGCCAGCAGCCAAGCCTACGAGCAGTACTTC.

This chain joins TRBV7-6 and TRBJ2-3; the D is unclear. V was shortened by 4 bases and J by 2 bases, with 4 bases between the two germline ends. The CDR3 runs 12 residues. Germline CDR1 SGHVS, CDR2 FNYEAQ. The DNA for the CDR3 is TGTGCCAGCAGCTACCTCACAGATACGCAGTATTTT. Encoded protein: CASSYLTDTQYF.

The chain employs TRBV25-1 and TRBJ1-4; 9 bases are a match to TRBD1. This CDR3 region has 13 residues. Germline assignment: CDR1 MGHDK and CDR2 SYGVNS. Trimming at V came to 7 bases and at J to 6 bases, leaving 3 bases not matched to a gene. The CDR3 nucleotides read TGTGCCAGCAAGGGACAGGGTGATGAAAAACTGTTTTTT. Its translation is CASKGQGDEKLFF.

The chain has TRBV10-3 and TRBJ2-5; D gene ambiguous. Germline CDR1 ENHRY, CDR2 SYGVKD. Trimming removed 10 bases at V and 5 bases at J, with 11 bases between. This CDR3 has 11 amino acids. The CDR3 region is CATGPQETQYF. DNA of the CDR3: TGTGCCACGGGTCCCCAGGAGACCCAGTACTTC.